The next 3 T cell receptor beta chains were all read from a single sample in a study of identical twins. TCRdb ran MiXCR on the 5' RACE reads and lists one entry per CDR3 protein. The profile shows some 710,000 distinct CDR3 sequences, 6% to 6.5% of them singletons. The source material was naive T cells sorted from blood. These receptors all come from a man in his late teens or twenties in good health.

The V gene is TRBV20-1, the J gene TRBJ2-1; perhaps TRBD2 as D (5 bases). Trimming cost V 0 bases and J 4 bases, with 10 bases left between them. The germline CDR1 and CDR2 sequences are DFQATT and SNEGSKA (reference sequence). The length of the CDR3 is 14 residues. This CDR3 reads CSARDLTGYNEQFF. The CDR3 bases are TGCAGTGCTAGAGATTTGACGGGATACAATGAGCAGTTCTTC.

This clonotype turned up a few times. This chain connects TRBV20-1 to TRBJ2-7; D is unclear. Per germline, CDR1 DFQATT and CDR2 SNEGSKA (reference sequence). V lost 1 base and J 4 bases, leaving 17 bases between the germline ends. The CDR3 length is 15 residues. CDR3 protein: CSARVPVSKEYEQYF. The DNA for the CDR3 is TGCAGTGCTAGAGTCCCTGTATCTAAAGAGTACGAGCAGTACTTC.

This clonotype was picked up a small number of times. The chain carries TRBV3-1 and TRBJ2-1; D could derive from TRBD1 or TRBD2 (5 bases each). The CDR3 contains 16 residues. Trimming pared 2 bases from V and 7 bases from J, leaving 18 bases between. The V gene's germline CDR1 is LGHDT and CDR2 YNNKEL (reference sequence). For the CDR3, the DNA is TGTGCCAGCAGCCAATATCTGTCGGGACGGGTAAATGAGCAGTTCTTC. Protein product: CASSQYLSGRVNEQFF.